A selection of T cell receptor beta chains follows, all from one sample in a study of blood T cell repertoires in COVID-19. Assay: immunoSEQ multiplex PCR; the TCRdb copy retains only in-frame clones and omits some. The sample lists 4,500 to 5,000 clones, over 75% occurring once. The specimen sequenced was peripheral blood. The receptors here all came from a man aged 65 to 85 with active COVID-19. The CDR3 runs from the conserved cysteine through the conserved F or W. The D gene is left open where the match is weak. The listing skips clone size in some rows; elsewhere it reads once, few, many or a size class.

.,.,TRBJ1-2,TRBV7-9,TGTGCCAGCAGCTTAGAACCAGTCTATGGCTACACCTTC,CASSLEPVYGYTF
.,.,TRBJ2-5,TRBV5-1,TGCGCCAGCAGCTTGGGAAACTACCAAGAGACCCAGTACTTC,CASSLGNYQETQYF
.,.,TRBJ2-5,TRBV28,TGTGCCAGCAGTTTAGTGGGCTCCACCAAGTACTTC,CASSLVGSTKYF
.,TRBD1,TRBJ1-2,TRBV30,TGTGCCTGGAGCGGGACAGGGGAATTTGGAGGCTACACCTTC,CAWSGTGEFGGYTF
.,.,TRBJ1-2,TRBV30,TGTGCCTGGAGTCTCAAACTTGCTAACTATGGCTACACCTTC,CAWSLKLANYGYTF
.,TRBD1,TRBJ1-6,TRBV11-3,TGTGCCAGCAGCCTGAGATACGGACAGGGGGCACCCCTCCACTTT,CASSLRYGQGAPLHF
medium-sized,.,TRBJ1-6,TRBV19,TGTGCCAGTAGTATGGGGCGCTCCTATAATTCACCCCTCCACTTT,CASSMGRSYNSPLHF
.,.,TRBJ1-1,TRBV4-3,TGCGCCAGCGGGAGGACCGAAGGGACTGAAGCTTTCTTT,CASGRTEGTEAFF
few,.,TRBJ2-3,TRBV5-1,TGCGCCAGCAGCGAGGGCCGGATGGCGGATACGCAGTATTTT,CASSEGRMADTQYF
once,TRBD1,TRBJ1-2,TRBV4-1,TGCGCCAGCAGCCAACCCATCCAACAGGGGGGTGGCTATGGCTACACCTTC,CASSQPIQQGGGYGYTF
.,.,TRBJ2-1,TRBV6-6,TGTGCCAGCGGTCGCCGGATCGGGGGTTTAGATGGTTATGAGCAGTTCTTC,CASGRRIGGLDGYEQFF
.,.,TRBJ2-5,TRBV3-1/TRBV3-2,TGTGCCAGCAGCCTTCCCGGGGGGCACCAAGAGACCCAGTACTTC,CASSLPGGHQETQYF
few,TRBD1,TRBJ1-2,TRBV5-1,TGCGCCAGCAGCGGACAGGGCGTAAACTATGGCTACACCTTC,CASSGQGVNYGYTF
.,.,TRBJ2-2,TRBV2,TGTGCCAGCAGTGAAGGGCCGGGTTACACCGGGGAGCTGTTTTTT,CASSEGPGYTGELFF
.,.,TRBJ2-1,TRBV4-3,TGCGCCAGCAGCCAAGAACGGCGCGGCGGTGTAGATGAGCAGTTCTTC,CASSQERRGGVDEQFF
.,.,TRBJ2-5,TRBV11-2,TGTGCCAGCAGCCGAGATCAAGAGACCCAGTACTTC,CASSRDQETQYF
.,TRBD1,TRBJ1-1,TRBV18,TGTGCCAGCTCACGCAGTACAGGGGAGGCGGAAGCTTTCTTT,CASSRSTGEAEAFF
.,.,TRBJ1-2,TRBV5-6,TGTGCCAGCAGCCCTAACAGGGAAGGCTATGGCTACACCTTC,CASSPNREGYGYTF
.,TRBD1,TRBJ2-1,TRBV5-6,TGTGCCAGCAGCCCAAACCACAGGGGGTCTTCCCAGTTCTTC,CASSPNHRGSSQFF
.,.,TRBJ1-6,TRBV28,TGTGCCAGCAGTATCGGAGGCCTTAATTCACCCCTCCACTTT,CASSIGGLNSPLHF
.,.,TRBJ1-2,TRBV7-2,TGTGCCAGCAGCTCCGCAGGAAGCTATGGCTACACCTTC,CASSSAGSYGYTF
.,TRBD2,TRBJ2-1,TRBV28,TGTGCCAGCGGGGTCACTAGCGGGGGTCGCAATGAGCAGTTCTTC,CASGVTSGGRNEQFF
.,TRBD2,TRBJ2-1,TRBV4-3,TGCGCCAGCAGCCAAGTCACAATGCGGGGGTCCTACAATGAGCAGTTCTTC,CASSQVTMRGSYNEQFF
.,.,TRBJ2-6,TRBV25-1,TGTGCCAGCAGTGCCAGAACAGCCGCTGATGGGGCCAACGTCCTGACTTTC,CASSARTAADGANVLTF
.,.,TRBJ1-1,TRBV18,TGTGCCAGCTCACCATCTGGACAAGACACTGAAGCTTTCTTT,CASSPSGQDTEAFF